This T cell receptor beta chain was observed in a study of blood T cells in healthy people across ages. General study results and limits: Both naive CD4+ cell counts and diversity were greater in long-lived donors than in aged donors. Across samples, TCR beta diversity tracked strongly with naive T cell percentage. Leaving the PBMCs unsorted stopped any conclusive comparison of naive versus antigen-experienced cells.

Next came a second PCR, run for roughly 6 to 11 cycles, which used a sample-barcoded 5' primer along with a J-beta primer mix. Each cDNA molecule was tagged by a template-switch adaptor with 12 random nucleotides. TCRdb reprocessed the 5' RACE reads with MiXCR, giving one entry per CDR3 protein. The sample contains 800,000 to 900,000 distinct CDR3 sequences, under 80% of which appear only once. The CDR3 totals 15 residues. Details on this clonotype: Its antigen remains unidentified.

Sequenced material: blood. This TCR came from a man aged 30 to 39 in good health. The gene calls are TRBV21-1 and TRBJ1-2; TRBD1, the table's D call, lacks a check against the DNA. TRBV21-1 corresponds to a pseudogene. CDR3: CASSTGGDGDYGYTF. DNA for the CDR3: TGTGCCAGCAGCACCGGGGGGGACGGGGACTATGGCTACACCTTC.